The T cell receptor beta chain described here comes from a study of cytomegalovirus exposure and HLA in healthy donors. Germline V lookup: CDR1 SGHAT, CDR2 FQNNGV. This CDR3 has 15 amino acids. Trimming pared 2 bases from V and 3 bases from J, leaving 11 bases between. The table lists this clone with a few counts. The PCR made use of 60 Vbeta and 13 Jbeta primers. Profiled with immunoSEQ multiplex PCR; TCRdb holds only in-frame clones, not every one. Found here are fewer than 100,000 clones, around three quarters of them singletons; the top ten hold 1.1%. The clonotype comes from a male donor in good health and CMV-seronegative. Sequencing was done on a sample of PBMCs. The rearrangement uses TRBV11-2 and TRBJ2-1, with a weak D call TRBD2 (6 bases). The CDR3 DNA reads TGTGCCAGCAGCTTAATTCGGGAGTACTACAATGAGCAGTTCTTC. Encoded protein: CASSLIREYYNEQFF.